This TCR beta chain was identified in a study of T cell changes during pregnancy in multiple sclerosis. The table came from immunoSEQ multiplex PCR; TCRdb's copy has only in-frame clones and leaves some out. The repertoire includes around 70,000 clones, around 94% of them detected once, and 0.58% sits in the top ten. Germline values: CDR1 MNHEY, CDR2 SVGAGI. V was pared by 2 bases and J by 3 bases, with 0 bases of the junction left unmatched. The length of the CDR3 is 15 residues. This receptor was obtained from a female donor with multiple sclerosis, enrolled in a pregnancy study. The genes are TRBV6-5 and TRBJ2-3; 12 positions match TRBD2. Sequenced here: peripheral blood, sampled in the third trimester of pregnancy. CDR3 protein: CASSYLAGGTDTQYF. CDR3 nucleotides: TGTGCCAGCAGTTACCTAGCGGGGGGGACAGATACGCAGTATTTT.